The entry below gives a single T cell receptor beta chain sequence along with its context. The source material, RNA transcripts, was used to amplify TCR beta CDR3 regions. The HTBI primer set was used in a first-round RT-PCR of the TCR CDR3. A single record per CDR3 protein comes from TCRdb applying MiXCR to the multiplex PCR reads. The data show about 530,000 distinct CDR3 sequences, 15% to 20% seen once. V was cut by 2 bases and J by 4 bases, with 5 bases left in between. The CDR3 is 13 amino acids. Per the germline V gene, CDR1 is SGHDN and CDR2 is FVKESK. These data belong to a study of T cells in Graves' hyperthyroidism and ophthalmopathy.

This clonotype was sampled from a woman between 18 and 29 years old with Graves' ophthalmopathy. The genes are TRBV14 and TRBJ1-4; D is unresolved. The sample taken for sequencing was blood. CDR3 sequence reads: CASSQQINEKLFF. CDR3 bases: TGTGCCAGCAGCCAACAGATTAATGAAAAACTGTTTTTT.